This T cell receptor (beta chain) appears in the sequencing data of a study of shared clonotypes between healthy human individuals. Overall study results and limits: Since donors were few, the genetic and exposure-history diversity represented was limited.

TCRdb's table, derived via immunoSEQ multiplex PCR, lists solely in-frame clones and lacks some. The table lists just under 350,000 clones, 70% to 75% of them singletons. On this clone: Its antigen is unknown.

Germline CDR1 and CDR2: SNHLY and FYNNEI. V dropped 6 bases and J dropped 0; count of bases not matched to a gene: 4. The CDR3 is 15 residues long. This TCR came from a man younger than 40 in good health. Sequencing input: memory CD4+ T cells sorted from blood. As for subset: CD45RA-negative fraction. The rearrangement uses TRBV2 and TRBJ1-3, with 8 bases matching TRBD1. In DNA, the CDR3 is TGTGCCAGCAGGTCAGGGGGCCGCTCTGGAAACACCATATATTTT. Translating it yields CASRSGGRSGNTIYF.